The clone carrying this TCR beta chain was found a few times. CDR3 length equals 15 residues. CDR1 and CDR2 (germline): SGHTA, FQGNSA. V trimming: 1 base; J trimming: 2 bases; junction bases outside the gene matches: 4. The authors ran a second PCR of roughly 7 to 11 cycles using a sample-barcoded 5' primer and a J-beta primer mix. TCRdb re-called the 5' RACE reads with MiXCR, one entry per CDR3 protein. The table has 550,000 to 700,000 distinct CDR3 sequences, roughly 29% seen once. The sample comes from a study of blood T cells in healthy people across ages. V gene TRBV7-2 combines with J gene TRBJ2-5; 7 positions match TRBD2. The source of this sequence is an older woman in good health. The sample taken for sequencing was blood. CDR3 region: CASSLVSGAQETQYF. CDR3 in DNA: TGTGCCAGCAGCTTAGTCAGCGGGGCACAAGAGACCCAGTACTTC. The variable domain in full, completed from reference TRBV7-2 and TRBJ2-5, reads GAGVSQSPSNKVTEKGKDVELRCDPISGHTALYWYRQSLGQGLEFLIYFQGNSAPDKSGLPSDRFSAERTGGSVSTLTIQRTQQEDSAVYLCASSLVSGAQETQYFGPGTRLLVL.